The present TCR beta chain was sequenced within a study of T cell responses to AZD1222 COVID-19 vaccine. Trimming cost V 8 bases and J 2 bases, with 10 bases left between them. This CDR3 has 13 amino acids. Per the germline V gene, CDR1 is LNHDA and CDR2 is SQIVND (reference sequence). The method was immunoSEQ multiplex PCR; TCRdb's version includes in-frame clones alone and lacks a portion of them. This sample has 80,000 to 100,000 clones, with more than 80% found just once. Overall study results and limits: White British people made up most donors, females outnumbered males, and clonal diversity was possibly underestimated. Sampling that yielded the repertoires occurred only after the peak T cell response. Spike-specific TCR breadth and depth both grew after two AZD1222 doses. The reported proportion of spike-specific TCRs targeting unmutated variant regions was nearly half.

In regard to this clone: What it binds is unknown.

V and J are TRBV19 and TRBJ1-5; a weak D match, TRBD1 (5 bases). The sequenced sample was peripheral blood, obtained on day 0 of AZD1222 vaccination. The TCR was taken from an adult in good health. The CDR3, as DNA: TGTGCCAGTGTACAGGCGGGCAATCAGCCCCAGCATTTT. This sequence encodes CASVQAGNQPQHF.